These 27 T cell receptor beta chains were all obtained from the same sample, sequenced in a study of cytomegalovirus exposure and HLA in healthy donors. The PCR made use of 60 Vbeta and 13 Jbeta primers. Sequencing used immunoSEQ multiplex PCR; TCRdb keeps in-frame clones, though not all of them. The repertoire includes tens of thousands of clones, about two thirds of them detected once, and 2.5% to 3% sits in the top ten. Sequencing was carried out using PBMCs. These receptors came from a man aged 45-65 years in good health and CMV-seronegative.

The chain combines TRBV5-4 with TRBJ2-1; TRBD2 is a possible D gene (5 bases). Germline V gives CDR1 SGHNT, CDR2 YYREEE (reference sequence). V dropped 4 bases and J dropped 10 bases, with 18 bases sitting between them. The CDR3 is 14 amino acids. CDR3 residues: CASSPYIGGEEQFF. For the CDR3, the DNA is TGTGCCAGCAGCCCCTACATCGGAGGTGAGGAGCAGTTCTTC.

The chain recombines TRBV5-6 with TRBJ2-1, with 7 positions matching TRBD2. V lost 1 base, J lost 3 bases, and 7 bases stayed unmatched. The CDR3 has 16 amino acids. Germline assignment: CDR1 SGHDT and CDR2 YYEEEE. CDR3 region: CASSLPGTNRYNEQFF. The CDR3 DNA is TGTGCCAGCAGCTTGCCCGGGACTAACCGCTACAATGAGCAGTTCTTC.

The chain is built from TRBV7-9 and TRBJ1-1; D may be TRBD1 (5 bases). There are 14 residues in the CDR3. Per the germline V gene, CDR1 is SEHNR and CDR2 is FQNEAQ (reference sequence). Trimming pared 5 bases from V and 0 bases from J, leaving 10 bases between. CDR3 in DNA: TGTGCCAGCAGCGTCACAGGACTGAACACTGAAGCTTTCTTT. It specifies CASSVTGLNTEAFF. Complete variable domain (other parts from reference TRBV7-9 and TRBJ1-1): DTGVSQNPRHKITKRGQNVTFRCDPISEHNRLYWYRQTLGQGPEFLTYFQNEAQLEKSRLLSDRFSAERPKGSFSTLEIQRTEQGDSAMYLCASSVTGLNTEAFFGQGTRLTVV.

The chain links TRBV2 to TRBJ1-1; no clear D. V lost 10 bases, J lost 1 base, and 13 bases lay in between. The CDR3 totals 13 residues. Germline-derived CDR1 and CDR2 are SNHLY and FYNNEI. CDR3 nucleotide sequence: TGTGCCACCGCACTAGGAACGAACACTGAAGCTTTCTTT. Amino acid sequence: CATALGTNTEAFF.

The chain is built from TRBV27 and TRBJ1-2; a possible D gene is TRBD1 (6 bases). Germline V gives CDR1 MNHEY, CDR2 SMNVEV (reference sequence). CDR3 length: 13 residues. V shed 4 bases and J shed 4 bases, with 10 bases lying between them. The CDR3 DNA reads TGTGCCAGCAGTTGGGCGGGGGCCTATGGCTACACCTTC. Encoded protein: CASSWAGAYGYTF.

The chain uses TRBV29-1 and TRBJ2-3, with a weak D call TRBD1 (5 bases). Germline CDR1 is SQVTM and CDR2 is ANQGSEA. The CDR3 has 15 amino acids. The germline V and J ends were trimmed by 5 bases and 6 bases, with 21 bases remaining between them. The CDR3 here is CSVPRFTGPGDTQYF. The CDR3 DNA reads as TGCAGCGTTCCCCGCTTTACAGGCCCTGGGGATACGCAGTATTTT.

V and J are TRBV5-1 and TRBJ1-2; 10 bases align to TRBD1. Per germline, CDR1 SGHRS and CDR2 YFSETQ. The CDR3 spans 14 residues. V was clipped by 7 bases and J by 3 bases; unmatched bases: 6. CDR3 residues: CASSRQGADYGYTF. The DNA of the CDR3 is TGCGCCAGCTCTCGACAGGGGGCGGACTATGGCTACACCTTC.

This clone has just a few counts. This chain connects TRBV21-1 to TRBJ1-4; TRBD1 is the table's D call, not checked against the DNA. TRBV21-1 is a recognized pseudogene. CDR3 length: 17 amino acids. The CDR3 sequence is CASSEPGQRKANEKLFF. CDR3 DNA: TGTGCCAGCAGCGAGCCGGGACAAAGAAAGGCTAATGAAAAACTGTTTTTT.

A few counts support this clone. The rearrangement links TRBV21-1 to TRBJ2-7; the D call of TRBD2 is as the table states it, not checked on the DNA. TRBV21-1 is flagged as a pseudogene. The CDR3 runs 17 residues. As DNA, the CDR3 is TGTGCCAGCAAAGGTCAGGGATGGGGGGAGGTGTCCTACGAGCAGTACGTC. Protein product: CASKGQGWGEVSYEQYV.

This clone appeared a single time. J is TRBJ2-5 and V is TRBV5-1; unclear D gene. V lost 0 bases and J lost 4, with 16 bases in between. The CDR3 consists of 16 residues. The germline V gene encodes CDR1 SGHRS and CDR2 YFSETQ. CDR3 region: CASSLGRQDGRETQYF. For the CDR3, the DNA is TGCGCCAGCAGCTTGGGTCGTCAGGATGGTCGAGAGACCCAGTACTTC.

This chain joins TRBV5-4 and TRBJ2-5; 8 positions agree with TRBD1. The J call is in doubt because the DNA end fits TRBJ2-7 better. The CDR3 is made up of 12 amino acids. Germline V gene data show CDR1 as SGHNT and CDR2 as YYREEE (reference sequence). The CDR3 DNA sequence: TGTGCCAGCGGACAGGGAATCTACGAGCAGTACTTC. Protein: CASGQGIYEQYF.

The chain combines TRBV29-1 with TRBJ2-5, with D perhaps matching TRBD1 (6 bases). Germline V gene lookup returns CDR1 SQVTM and CDR2 ANQGSEA. The CDR3 runs 14 residues. V was shortened by 7 bases and J by 7 bases, with 22 bases between the two germline ends. CDR3 protein: CSAIGQTIRRTQYF. For the CDR3, the DNA is TGCAGCGCTATAGGACAGACCATCCGACGGACCCAGTACTTC.

The J gene is TRBJ2-1, the V gene TRBV9, with TRBD1 matching 8 bases. Germline V gene sequence: CDR1 SGDLS, CDR2 YYNGEE. V was clipped by 3 bases and J by 2 bases; unmatched bases: 4. The CDR3 covers 15 residues. The DNA for the CDR3 is TGTGCCAGCAGCGCCGGGACAGGCCCCTACAATGAGCAGTTCTTC. This codes for CASSAGTGPYNEQFF.

The V call is TRBV5-6, the J call TRBJ2-7; D gene ambiguous. The CDR3 sequence is 12 residues long. Trimming pared 4 bases from V and 1 base from J, leaving 6 bases between. CDR1 and CDR2 from the germline V gene are SGHDT and YYEEEE. Written as DNA, the CDR3 is TGTGCCAGCAGCCGACAATCCTACGAGCAGTACGTC. It is translated as CASSRQSYEQYV.

This chain connects TRBV11-2 to TRBJ2-6; a possible D gene is TRBD1 (5 bases). Trimming left V 5 bases short and J 0 bases short, with 8 bases between. This CDR3 contains 15 residues. CDR1 SGHAT and CDR2 FQNNGV come from the germline V gene. The CDR3 DNA reads as TGTGCCAGCAGCCCACAGGTCTCTGGGGCCAACGTCCTGACTTTC. As protein: CASSPQVSGANVLTF.

The chain has TRBV4-1 and TRBJ2-3; 9 bases are a match to TRBD2. V lost 0 bases to trimming and J lost 8 bases; unmatched junction nucleotides: 12. This CDR3 has 17 residues. From germline, CDR1 is MGHRA and CDR2 YSYEKL. The DNA for the CDR3 is TGCGCCAGCAGCCAAGATCTGCGGGGGGGCCTGAGGGGTACGCAGTATTTT. Amino acid sequence: CASSQDLRGGLRGTQYF.

The chain recombines TRBV2 with TRBJ2-3, with a tentative D call TRBD1 (6 bases). Trimming took off 6 bases at V and 6 bases at J, with 13 bases between the two ends. This CDR3 region has 13 residues. CDR1 is SNHLY and CDR2 is FYNNEI in the germline V gene. DNA for the CDR3: TGTGCCAGCAGAACAGGGTCGGTGGATACGCAGTATTTT. It translates to CASRTGSVDTQYF.

This chain joins TRBV7-9 and TRBJ1-4; no definite D call. Germline values: CDR1 SEHNR, CDR2 FQNEAQ (reference sequence). Trimming took 2 bases from V and 3 from J, leaving 7 bases between them. CDR3 size: 14 residues. The CDR3 spells CASSLTQANEKLFF. CDR3 bases: TGTGCCAGCAGCTTAACCCAGGCTAATGAAAAACTGTTTTTT.

This clone has a single count. The chain couples TRBV5-1 to TRBJ2-7; 8 nucleotides line up with TRBD2. The ends lost 7 bases at V and 0 bases at J; junction bases unmatched: 6. This CDR3 region has 14 residues. The germline V gene has CDR1 SGHRS and CDR2 YFSETQ. The CDR3 sequence: CASAREVASYEQYV. The CDR3 bases are TGCGCCAGCGCGCGGGAGGTTGCCTCCTACGAGCAGTACGTC.

The chain employs TRBV5-1 and TRBJ1-2, with 7 bases aligning to TRBD1. The trim removed 4 bases at V and 6 bases at J, leaving 6 bases unmatched. The germline V gene encodes CDR1 SGHRS and CDR2 YFSETQ. CDR3 length: 13 residues. CDR3: CASSPTGDDGYTF. DNA for the CDR3: TGCGCCAGCAGCCCCACAGGGGATGATGGCTACACCTTC. The full variable domain, with the rest looked up from reference TRBV5-1 and TRBJ1-2, is KAGVTQTPRYLIKTRGQQVTLSCSPISGHRSVSWYQQTPGQGLQFLFEYFSETQRNKGNFPGRFSGRQFSNSRSEMNVSTLELGDSALYLCASSPTGDDGYTFGSGTRLTVV.

The gene calls are TRBV7-9 and TRBJ2-1; D gene ambiguous. Germline-derived CDR1 and CDR2 are SEHNR and FQNEAQ (reference sequence). The V and J ends lost 2 bases and 5 bases respectively, with 16 bases between them. This CDR3 comprises 16 residues. CDR3 protein: CASSLRSTTLHNEQFF. CDR3 sequence (DNA): TGTGCCAGCAGCTTAAGGAGCACCACGCTCCACAATGAGCAGTTCTTC.

This clone was found once. The rearrangement uses TRBV6-6 and TRBJ1-2, with TRBD1 matching 11 bases. The junction had 1 base not matched to a gene; V was cut back by 2 bases and J by 8 bases. Germline loops: CDR1 MNHNY, CDR2 SVGAGI (reference sequence). The CDR3 loop spans 13 amino acids. Written as DNA, the CDR3 is TGTGCCAGCAGTTACGGGACAGGGGGAGGCTACACCTTC. This gives the protein CASSYGTGGGYTF.

This chain uses TRBV30 with TRBJ2-1; 12 positions agree with TRBD2. This CDR3 has 15 residues. Germline-derived CDR1 and CDR2 are GTSNPN and SVGIG (reference sequence). J was trimmed by 15 bases and V by 0 bases; bases with no gene match: 12. CDR3 region: CAWSVSRLAGGERFF. CDR3 nucleotides: TGTGCCTGGAGTGTCTCGCGGCTAGCGGGAGGGGAACGGTTCTTC.

V gene TRBV15 combines with J gene TRBJ1-2, with no clear D. V was trimmed by 0 bases and J by 5 bases, leaving 7 bases between them. The CDR3 extends over 13 amino acids. From germline, CDR1 is LNHNV and CDR2 YYDKDF (reference sequence). The CDR3 DNA reads TGTGCCACCAGCAGAGATTACTTGTATGGCTACACCTTC. This codes for CATSRDYLYGYTF.

V gene TRBV7-2 combines with J gene TRBJ1-2, with a tentative D call TRBD1 (6 bases). CDR3 size: 17 residues. The V gene's germline CDR1 is SGHTA and CDR2 FQGNSA. V was trimmed by 1 base and J by 2 bases, leaving 17 bases between them. DNA for the CDR3: TGTGCCAGCAGCTTAGTTAGGGCAGGGGTGAAAAACTATGGCTACACCTTC. It specifies CASSLVRAGVKNYGYTF.

The rearrangement joins TRBV7-8 to TRBJ1-2; TRBD1 agrees at 11 bases. The CDR3 has 14 amino acids. The germline gives CDR1 SGHVS, CDR2 FQNEAQ. V was clipped by 6 bases and J by 5 bases; unmatched bases: 5. Here the CDR3 DNA reads TGTGCCAGCAGTTGGACAGGGGGCTTATATGGCTACACCTTC. This sequence encodes CASSWTGGLYGYTF.

The V call is TRBV27, the J call TRBJ1-3, with TRBD1 as a possible D gene (5 bases). Germline CDR1 reads MNHEY; CDR2 reads SMNVEV (reference sequence). This CDR3 contains 14 residues. Trimming stripped 6 bases from V and 4 bases from J, with 13 bases between. CDR3: CASSVGGSGNTIYF. The DNA for the CDR3 is TGTGCCAGCAGCGTGGGGGGGTCCGGAAACACCATATATTTT.